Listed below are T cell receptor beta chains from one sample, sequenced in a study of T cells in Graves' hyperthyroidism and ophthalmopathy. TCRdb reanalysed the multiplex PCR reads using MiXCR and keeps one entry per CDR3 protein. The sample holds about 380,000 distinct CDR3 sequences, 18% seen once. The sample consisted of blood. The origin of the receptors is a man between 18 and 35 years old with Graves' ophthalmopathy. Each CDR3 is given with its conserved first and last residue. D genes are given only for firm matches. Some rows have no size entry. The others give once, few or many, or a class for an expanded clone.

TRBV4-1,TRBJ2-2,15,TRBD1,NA,TGCGCCAGCAGCCAAGTGACAGGGAAGACCGGGGAGCTGTTTTTT,CASSQVTGKTGELFF
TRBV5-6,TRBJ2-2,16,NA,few,TGTGCCAGCAGCAAGGACCTCGGATTTGAGACCGGGGAGCTGTTTTTT,CASSKDLGFETGELFF
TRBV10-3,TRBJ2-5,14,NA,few,TGTGCCATCAGTAACCAGCAGGGTATGAAGACCCAGTACTTC,CAISNQQGMKTQYF
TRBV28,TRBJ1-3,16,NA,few,TGTGCCAGCGGTCCACACGACGGAAGCTCTGGAAACACCATATATTTT,CASGPHDGSSGNTIYF
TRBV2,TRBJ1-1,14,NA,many,TGTGCCAGCAGTGAACTGGCAGCGAACACTGAAGCTTTCTTT,CASSELAANTEAFF
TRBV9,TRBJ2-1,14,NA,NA,TGTGCCAGCAGCGTAGAAGGAAGATACAATGAGCAGTTCTTC,CASSVEGRYNEQFF
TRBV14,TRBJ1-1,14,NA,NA,TGTGCCAGCAGCCAAGCCATAACGGAAGCCCAAGCTTTCTTT,CASSQAITEAQAFF
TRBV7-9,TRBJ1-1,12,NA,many,TGTGCCAGCAGCTTAGGGGACGCTGAAGCTTTCTTT,CASSLGDAEAFF
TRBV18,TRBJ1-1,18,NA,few,TGTGCCAGCTCACCAAATCTTGTCGACAGCTTATCTAACACTGAAGCTTTCTTT,CASSPNLVDSLSNTEAFF
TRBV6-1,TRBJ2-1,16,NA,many,TGTGCCAGCAGTTTAGCCCCAGACGGATCCTACAATGAGCAGTTCTTC,CASSLAPDGSYNEQFF
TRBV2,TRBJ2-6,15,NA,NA,TGTGCCAGCGTGAGGGGCGGTTCTGGGGCCAACGTCCTGACTTTC,CASVRGGSGANVLTF
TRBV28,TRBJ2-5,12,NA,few,TGTGCCAGCAGTTTAAGTGTGGGGACCCAGTACTTC,CASSLSVGTQYF
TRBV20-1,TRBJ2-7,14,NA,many,TGCAGTGTCAGGGGTCTGAAAAACTCCTACGAGCAGTACTTC,CSVRGLKNSYEQYF
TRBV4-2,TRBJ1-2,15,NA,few,TGTGCCAGCAGCCAAGCCCGAGGCAGTAACTATGGCTACACCTTC,CASSQARGSNYGYTF
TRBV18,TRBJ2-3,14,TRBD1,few,TGTGCCAGCTGGGCAGGGGGCCTCACAGATACGCAGTATTTT,CASWAGGLTDTQYF
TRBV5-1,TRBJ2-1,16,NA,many,TGCGCCAGCAGCTTGATGGGGGCCCAGACCTACAATGAGCAGTTCTTC,CASSLMGAQTYNEQFF
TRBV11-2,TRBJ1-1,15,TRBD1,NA,TGTGCCAGCAGCTTAATAGGGACAGTGAACACTGAAGCTTTCTTT,CASSLIGTVNTEAFF
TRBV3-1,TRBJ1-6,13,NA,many,TGTGCCAGCAGTACGACTGTTGCATCACCCCTCCACTTT,CASSTTVASPLHF
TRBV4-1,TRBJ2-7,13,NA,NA,TGCGCCAGCAGCCAATTTTGGGTGGACGAGCAGTACTTC,CASSQFWVDEQYF
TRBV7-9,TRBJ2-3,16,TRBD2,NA,TGTGCCAGCAGTCGGGACTCTAGCGGGAGGAAGTATACGCAGTATTTT,CASSRDSSGRKYTQYF
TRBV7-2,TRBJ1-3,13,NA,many,TGTGCCAGCAGCTCACGGGCTGGAAACACCATATATTTT,CASSSRAGNTIYF
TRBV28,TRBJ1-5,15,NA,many,TGTGCCAGCAGTCGACCCCAGGGAAGCAATCAGCCCCAGCATTTT,CASSRPQGSNQPQHF
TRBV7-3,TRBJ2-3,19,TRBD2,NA,TGTGCCAGCAGCGAAACCGGGACTAGCGGGGGGGCCGTCACAGATACGCAGTATTTT,CASSETGTSGGAVTDTQYF
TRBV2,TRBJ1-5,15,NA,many,TGTGCCACATCCAGAGAACTTGATAGCAATCAGCCCCAGCATTTT,CATSRELDSNQPQHF
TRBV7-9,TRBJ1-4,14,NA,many,TGTGCCAGCAGCAAGGGACTGGTGAGGGAAAAACTGTTTTTT,CASSKGLVREKLFF
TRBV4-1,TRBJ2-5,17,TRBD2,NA,TGCGCCAGCAGCCAAGATCACAGCGGGGGAGTTCAAGAGACCCAGTACTTC,CASSQDHSGGVQETQYF
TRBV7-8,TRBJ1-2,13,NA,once,TGTGCCAGCAGCTTTATCGGAGACTATGGCTACACCTTC,CASSFIGDYGYTF
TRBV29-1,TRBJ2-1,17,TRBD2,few,TGCAGCGTTGAAGGGACTAGCGGGGTCGGAGGGTACAATGAGCAGTTCTTC,CSVEGTSGVGGYNEQFF
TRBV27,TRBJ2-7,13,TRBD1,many,TGTGCCAGCAGTGTGGGACAGGGGGCCGAGCAGTACTTC,CASSVGQGAEQYF
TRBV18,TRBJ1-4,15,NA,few,TGTGCCAGCTCACCAGACCGAGGCACTAATGAAAAACTGTTTTTT,CASSPDRGTNEKLFF
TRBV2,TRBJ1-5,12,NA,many,TGTGCCAGCGCTCCAGGGGAGATGTCCCAGCATTTT,CASAPGEMSQHF
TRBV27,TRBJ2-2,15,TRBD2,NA,TGTGCCAGCAGTTTATCCGGGGGGGCTACCGGGGAGCTGTTTTTT,CASSLSGGATGELFF
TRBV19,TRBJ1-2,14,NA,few,TGTGCCAGTAGACCTACCAGGGGCGATTATGGCTACACCTTC,CASRPTRGDYGYTF
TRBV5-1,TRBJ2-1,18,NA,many,TGCGCCAGCAGCTGGCCCCATTACACTATCTTCTCCTACAATGAGCAGTTCTTC,CASSWPHYTIFSYNEQFF
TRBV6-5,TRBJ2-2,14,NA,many,TGTGCCAGCAGTTACTCTTTGGGCACCGGGGAGCTGTTTTTT,CASSYSLGTGELFF
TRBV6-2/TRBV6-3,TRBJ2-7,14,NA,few,TGTGCCAGTAACAAGGAACCCTCCTCCTACGAGCAGTACTTC,CASNKEPSSYEQYF
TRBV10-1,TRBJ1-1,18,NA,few,TGCGCCAGCAGTGATGGGACATCGTTAGGGCGGATGAACACTGAAGCTTTCTTT,CASSDGTSLGRMNTEAFF
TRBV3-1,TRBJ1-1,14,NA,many,TGTGCCAGCAGCCAAGATGACAGGAGGACTGAAGCTTTCTTT,CASSQDDRRTEAFF